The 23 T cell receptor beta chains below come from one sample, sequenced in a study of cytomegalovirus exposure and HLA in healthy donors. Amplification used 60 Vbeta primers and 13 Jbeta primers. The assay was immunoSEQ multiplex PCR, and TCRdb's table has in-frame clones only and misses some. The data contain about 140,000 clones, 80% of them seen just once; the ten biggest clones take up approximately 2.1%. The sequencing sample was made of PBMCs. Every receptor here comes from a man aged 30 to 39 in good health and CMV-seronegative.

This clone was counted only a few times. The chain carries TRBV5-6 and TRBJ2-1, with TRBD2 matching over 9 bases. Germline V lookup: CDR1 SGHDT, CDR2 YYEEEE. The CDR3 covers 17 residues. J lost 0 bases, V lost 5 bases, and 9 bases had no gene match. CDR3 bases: TGTGCCAGCAGGAGGTGGGCGGGAGGGTACTCCTACAATGAGCAGTTCTTC. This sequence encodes CASRRWAGGYSYNEQFF.

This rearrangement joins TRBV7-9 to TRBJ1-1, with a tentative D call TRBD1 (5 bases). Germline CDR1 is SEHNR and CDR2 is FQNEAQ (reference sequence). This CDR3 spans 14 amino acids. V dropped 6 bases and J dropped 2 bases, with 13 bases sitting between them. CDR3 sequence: CASSLQGLNTEAFF. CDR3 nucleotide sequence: TGTGCCAGCAGTCTTCAGGGACTTAACACTGAAGCTTTCTTT.

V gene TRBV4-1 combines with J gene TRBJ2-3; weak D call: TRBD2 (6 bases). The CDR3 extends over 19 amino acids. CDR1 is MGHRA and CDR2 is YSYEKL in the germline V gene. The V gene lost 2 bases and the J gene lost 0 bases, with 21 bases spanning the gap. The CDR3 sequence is CASSQHPGGRSESTDTQYF. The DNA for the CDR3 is TGCGCCAGCAGCCAACACCCCGGGGGACGCTCGGAAAGCACAGATACGCAGTATTTT.

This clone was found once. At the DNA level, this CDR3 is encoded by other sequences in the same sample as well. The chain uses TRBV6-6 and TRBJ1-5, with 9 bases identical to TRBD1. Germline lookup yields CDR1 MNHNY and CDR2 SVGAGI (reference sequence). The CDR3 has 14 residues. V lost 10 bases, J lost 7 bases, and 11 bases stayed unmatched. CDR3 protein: CATMGQGELQPQHF. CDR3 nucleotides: TGTGCCACCATGGGACAGGGAGAGTTACAGCCCCAGCATTTT.

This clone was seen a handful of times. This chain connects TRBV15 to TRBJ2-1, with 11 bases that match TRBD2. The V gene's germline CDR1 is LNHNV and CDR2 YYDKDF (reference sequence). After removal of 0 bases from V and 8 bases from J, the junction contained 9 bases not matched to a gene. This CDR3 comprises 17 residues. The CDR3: CATSREKLAGESDEQFF. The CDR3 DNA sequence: TGTGCCACCAGCAGAGAAAAACTAGCGGGAGAGAGTGATGAGCAGTTCTTC.

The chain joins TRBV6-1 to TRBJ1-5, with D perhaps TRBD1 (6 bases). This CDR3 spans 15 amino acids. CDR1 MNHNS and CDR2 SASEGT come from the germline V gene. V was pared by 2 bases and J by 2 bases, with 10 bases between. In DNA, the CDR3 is TGTGCCAGCAGTGAACAACAGGGTGGCAATCAGCCCCAGCATTTT. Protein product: CASSEQQGGNQPQHF.

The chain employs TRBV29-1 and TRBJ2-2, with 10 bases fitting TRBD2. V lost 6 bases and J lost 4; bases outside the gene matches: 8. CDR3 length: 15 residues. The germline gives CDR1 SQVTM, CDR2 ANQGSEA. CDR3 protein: CSVPSGSRGTGELFF. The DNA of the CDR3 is TGCAGCGTACCTAGCGGGAGTAGGGGCACCGGGGAGCTGTTTTTT.

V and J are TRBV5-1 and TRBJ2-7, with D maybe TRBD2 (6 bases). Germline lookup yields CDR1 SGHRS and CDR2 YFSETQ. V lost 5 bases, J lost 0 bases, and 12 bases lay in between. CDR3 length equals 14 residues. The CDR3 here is CASRSGTSSYEQYF. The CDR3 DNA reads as TGCGCCAGCAGGTCCGGGACTTCCTCCTACGAGCAGTACTTC. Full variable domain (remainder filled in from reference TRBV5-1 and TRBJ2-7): KAGVTQTPRYLIKTRGQQVTLSCSPISGHRSVSWYQQTPGQGLQFLFEYFSETQRNKGNFPGRFSGRQFSNSRSEMNVSTLELGDSALYLCASRSGTSSYEQYFGPGTRLTVT.

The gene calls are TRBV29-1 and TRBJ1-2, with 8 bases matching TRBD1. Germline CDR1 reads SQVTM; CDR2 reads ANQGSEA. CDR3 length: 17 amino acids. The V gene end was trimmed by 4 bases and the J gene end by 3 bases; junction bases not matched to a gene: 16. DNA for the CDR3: TGCAGCGTTGGAGACTTCCGGGACAGGAAGAAGGACTATGGCTACACCTTC. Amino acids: CSVGDFRDRKKDYGYTF.

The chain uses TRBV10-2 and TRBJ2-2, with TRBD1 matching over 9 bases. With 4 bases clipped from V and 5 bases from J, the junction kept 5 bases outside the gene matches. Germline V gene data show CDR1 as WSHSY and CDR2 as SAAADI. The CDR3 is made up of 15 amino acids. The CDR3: CASSVQGAGTGELFF. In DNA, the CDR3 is TGCGCCAGCAGTGTACAGGGGGCTGGAACCGGGGAGCTGTTTTTT.

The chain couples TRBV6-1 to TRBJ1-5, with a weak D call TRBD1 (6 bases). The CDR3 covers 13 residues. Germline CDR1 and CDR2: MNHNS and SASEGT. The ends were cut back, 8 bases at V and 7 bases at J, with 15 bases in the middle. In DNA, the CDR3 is TGTGCCAGCGATGGGGGCCAAGGGCAGCCCCAGCATTTT. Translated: CASDGGQGQPQHF.

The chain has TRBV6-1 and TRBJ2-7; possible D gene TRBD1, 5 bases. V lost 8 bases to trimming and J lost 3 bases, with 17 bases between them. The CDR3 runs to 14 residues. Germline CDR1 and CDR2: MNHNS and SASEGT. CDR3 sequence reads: CASGGRGLGYEQYF. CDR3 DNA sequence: TGTGCCAGCGGCGGTAGGGGTCTCGGCTACGAGCAGTACTTC.

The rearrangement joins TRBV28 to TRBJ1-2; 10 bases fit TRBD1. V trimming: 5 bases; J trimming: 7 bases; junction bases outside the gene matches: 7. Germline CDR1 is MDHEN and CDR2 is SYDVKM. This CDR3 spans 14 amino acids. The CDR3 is CASSPPGQGFGYTF. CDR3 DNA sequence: TGTGCCAGCAGTCCACCGGGACAGGGGTTTGGCTACACCTTC.

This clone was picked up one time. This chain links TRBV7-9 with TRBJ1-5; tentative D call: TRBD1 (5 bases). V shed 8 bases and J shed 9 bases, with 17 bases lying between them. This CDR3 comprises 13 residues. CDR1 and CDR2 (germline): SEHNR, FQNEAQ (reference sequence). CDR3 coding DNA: TGTGCCAGCTCCCCCGCTACAGGACGGCCCCAGCATTTT. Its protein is CASSPATGRPQHF. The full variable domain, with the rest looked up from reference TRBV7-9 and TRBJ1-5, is DTGVSQNPRHKITKRGQNVTFRCDPISEHNRLYWYRQTLGQGPEFLTYFQNEAQLEKSRLLSDRFSAERPKGSFSTLEIQRTEQGDSAMYLCASSPATGRPQHFGDGTRLSIL.

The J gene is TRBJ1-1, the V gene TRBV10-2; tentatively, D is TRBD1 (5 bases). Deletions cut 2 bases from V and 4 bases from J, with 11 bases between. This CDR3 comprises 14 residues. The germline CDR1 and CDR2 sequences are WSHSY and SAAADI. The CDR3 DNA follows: TGCGCCAGCAGTGAGGCGGGGGGGGGCACTGAAGCTTTCTTT. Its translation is CASSEAGGGTEAFF.

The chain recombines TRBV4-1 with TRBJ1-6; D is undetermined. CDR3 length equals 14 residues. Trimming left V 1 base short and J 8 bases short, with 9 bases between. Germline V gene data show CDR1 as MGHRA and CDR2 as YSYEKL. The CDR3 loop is CASSQGASDSPLHF. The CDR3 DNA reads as TGCGCCAGCAGCCAAGGGGCTTCGGATTCACCCCTCCACTTT.

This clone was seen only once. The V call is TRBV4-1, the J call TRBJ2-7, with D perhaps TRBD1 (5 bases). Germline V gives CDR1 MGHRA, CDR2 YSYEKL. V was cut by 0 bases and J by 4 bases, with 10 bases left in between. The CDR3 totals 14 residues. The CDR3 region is CASSQESRAYEQYF. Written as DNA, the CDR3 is TGCGCCAGCAGCCAAGAAAGCAGGGCGTACGAGCAGTACTTC.

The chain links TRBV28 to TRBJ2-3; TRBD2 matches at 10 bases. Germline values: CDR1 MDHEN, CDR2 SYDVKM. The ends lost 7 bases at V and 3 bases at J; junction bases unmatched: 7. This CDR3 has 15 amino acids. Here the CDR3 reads CASTPRTSGTDTQYF. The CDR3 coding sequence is TGTGCCAGCACCCCTCGGACTAGCGGAACAGATACGCAGTATTTT. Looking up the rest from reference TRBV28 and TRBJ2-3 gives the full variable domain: DVKVTQSSRYLVKRTGEKVFLECVQDMDHENMFWYRQDPGLGLRLIYFSYDVKMKEKGDIPEGYSVSREKKERFSLILESASTNQTSMYLCASTPRTSGTDTQYFGPGTRLTVL.

The CDR3 region has the DNA TGTGCCAGCACGGGGGACAGCGCGGGGACCCAGTACTTC. It codes for CASTGDSAGTQYF. The V call is TRBV2, the J call TRBJ2-5; the D gene is possibly TRBD1 (7 bases). Trimming stripped 7 bases from V and 7 bases from J, with 16 bases between. Germline CDR1 reads SNHLY; CDR2 reads FYNNEI. The CDR3 is made up of 13 amino acids.

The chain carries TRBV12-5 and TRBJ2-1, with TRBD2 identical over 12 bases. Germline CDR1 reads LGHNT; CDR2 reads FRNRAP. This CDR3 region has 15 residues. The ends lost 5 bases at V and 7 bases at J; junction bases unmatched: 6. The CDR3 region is CASGPTSGSRNEQFF. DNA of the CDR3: TGTGCTAGTGGTCCGACTAGCGGGAGTAGGAATGAGCAGTTCTTC.

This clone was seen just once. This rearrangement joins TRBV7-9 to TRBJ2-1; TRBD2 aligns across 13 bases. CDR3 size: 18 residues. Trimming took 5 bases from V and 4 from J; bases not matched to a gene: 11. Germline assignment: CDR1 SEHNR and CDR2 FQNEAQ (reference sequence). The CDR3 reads CASSPGIGTSGTYNEQFF. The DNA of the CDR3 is TGTGCCAGCAGCCCCGGTATCGGGACTAGCGGGACGTACAATGAGCAGTTCTTC.

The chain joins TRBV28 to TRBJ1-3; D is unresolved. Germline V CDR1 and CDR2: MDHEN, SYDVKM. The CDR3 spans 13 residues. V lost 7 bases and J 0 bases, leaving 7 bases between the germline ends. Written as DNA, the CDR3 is TGTGCCAGCATGGCAGGCTCTGGAAACACCATATATTTT. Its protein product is CASMAGSGNTIYF.

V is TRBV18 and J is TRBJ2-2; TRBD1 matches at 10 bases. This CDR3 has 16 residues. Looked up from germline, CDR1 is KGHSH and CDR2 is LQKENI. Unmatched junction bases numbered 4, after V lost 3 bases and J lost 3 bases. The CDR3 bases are TGTGCCAGCTCACCCCAGACAGGGGGCTACACCGGGGAGCTGTTTTTT. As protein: CASSPQTGGYTGELFF.